This T cell receptor (beta chain) was identified in a study of spatial heterogeneity in lung cancer. Ten or more counts support this clonotype. Germline values: CDR1 KGHSH, CDR2 LQKENI. J gave up 6 bases and V 3 bases, and 8 bases lay outside the gene matches. There are 15 residues in the CDR3. TCRdb re-analysed the 5' RACE reads in MiXCR, keeping a single row per CDR3 protein. The sample carries about 120,000 distinct CDR3 sequences, 12% recorded once. Time point indicated: blood at routine non-recurrence follow-up after resection. Frozen PBMC, nontumor lung or tumor provided whole RNA, which was sequenced unsorted.

The source is a male donor with early-stage non-small cell lung cancer. The chain carries TRBV18 and TRBJ1-5; TRBD1 aligns across 7 bases. The specimen was PBMCs, collected at follow-up. The CDR3 sequence: CASSPNQGDGQPQHF. CDR3 in DNA: TGTGCCAGCTCACCGAATCAGGGGGATGGTCAGCCCCAGCATTTT.